This T cell receptor beta chain was captured by sequencing in a study of blood T cell repertoires in COVID-19. Background on the study: PBMCs, B-cell-depleted T cells, or T cells provided the cDNA or gDNA that made up the material.

The repertoire was sequenced with immunoSEQ multiplex PCR; TCRdb's copy has only in-frame clones and lacks some. The table shows around 160,000 clones, with 80% occurring only once. V gave up 0 bases and J gave up 0 bases, with 8 bases separating them. This CDR3 spans 16 amino acids. Germline CDR1 reads MDHEN; CDR2 reads SYDVKM. The sample consisted of peripheral blood. This clonotype originated in a man aged 60 to 69 with active or convalescent COVID-19. The V call is TRBV28, the J call TRBJ1-4; D gene unclear. The CDR3: CASSLWSLATNEKLFF. CDR3 DNA sequence: TGTGCCAGCAGTTTATGGAGCCTTGCAACTAATGAAAAACTGTTTTTT.